Below, 5 T cell receptor beta chains from the same sample are listed, as sequenced in a study of shared clonotypes between healthy human individuals (dated by TCRdb to the early 2020s). Library construction relied on the immunoSEQ multiplex PCR assay. Held by TCRdb, this immuneACCESS table contains in-frame sequences only and omits some clones. Under half of the omission traces to an unresolved V gene where checked; the cause of the rest is unknown. Across this sample there are more than 2,000,000 clones, with approximately 90% seen only once. The ten largest clones take up about 0.13% of the sample. Material for sequencing was naive CD4+ T cells sorted from blood. What this sample's cell subset or site label stands for: CD45RA+ positively selected. The origin of the receptors is a man between 18 and 29 years old in good health.

J is TRBJ2-1 and V is TRBV18; 14 bases align to TRBD2. The CDR3 is 19 amino acids. Losses at the gene ends were 0 bases for V and 4 bases for J; bases not matched to a gene: 8. CDR1 KGHSH and CDR2 LQKENI come from the germline V gene. CDR3 amino acids: CASSPPLTSGRAWYNEQFF. Here the CDR3 DNA reads TGTGCCAGCTCACCACCATTGACTAGCGGGAGGGCCTGGTACAATGAGCAGTTCTTC.

Concerning this clone itself: Other DNA sequences in the same sample also yield this CDR3. V and J are TRBV28 and TRBJ1-1, with D possibly matching TRBD1 (5 bases). The CDR3 is 14 amino acids. V lost 3 bases and J 1 base, leaving 9 bases between the germline ends. Germline assignment: CDR1 MDHEN and CDR2 SYDVKM. Here the CDR3 reads CASSFGGSNTEAFF. CDR3 coding DNA: TGTGCCAGCAGTTTCGGGGGGTCGAACACTGAAGCTTTCTTT.

This clone was picked up a small number of times. The same CDR3 also results from other DNA sequences found in this sample. V is TRBV5-1 and J is TRBJ1-5; TRBD1 matches 7 bases. The CDR3 spans 13 residues. Looked up from germline, CDR1 is SGHRS and CDR2 is YFSETQ. V lost 0 bases to trimming and J lost 7 bases; unmatched junction nucleotides: 1. CDR3 residues: CASSLAGGQPQHF. DNA of the CDR3: TGCGCCAGCAGCTTGGCAGGGGGGCAGCCCCAGCATTTT.

This clone was recorded a few times. V usage is TRBV18 and J usage is TRBJ1-2; D is possibly TRBD1 (5 bases). Trimming took off 3 bases at V and 6 bases at J, with 14 bases between the two ends. The germline gives CDR1 KGHSH, CDR2 LQKENI. The CDR3 consists of 14 residues. The CDR3 coding sequence is TGTGCCAGCTCACCTTTGGCAGGGCCGGATGGCTACACCTTC. Translation gives CASSPLAGPDGYTF.

The chain combines TRBV18 with TRBJ2-6; D ambiguous. CDR3 size: 17 residues. In germline, CDR1 is KGHSH, CDR2 LQKENI. The V and J ends lost 1 base and 0 bases respectively, with 10 bases between them. This CDR3 reads CASSPLTASSGANVLTF. CDR3 DNA sequence: TGTGCCAGCTCACCACTTACAGCAAGCTCTGGGGCCAACGTCCTGACTTTC.